This TCR beta chain derives from a study of blood T cells in healthy people across ages. Extracted total RNA amounted to at least 6 micrograms for each sample. Sample-barcoded 5' priming and a J-beta primer mix drove a second PCR of roughly 6 to 12 cycles. In TCRdb, the 5' RACE reads were re-called with MiXCR into one record per CDR3 protein. The sample carries about 730,000 distinct CDR3 sequences, roughly 45% recorded once. Germline V CDR1 and CDR2: DFQATT, SNEGSKA (reference sequence). The CDR3 totals 14 residues. V trimming: 3 bases; J trimming: 4 bases; junction bases outside the gene matches: 4.

This clonotype was sampled from a woman aged 60 to 75 in good health. What was sequenced was blood. This chain connects TRBV20-1 to TRBJ2-2, with 8 bases aligning to TRBD2. The CDR3 DNA reads TGCAGTGCTAGCGGGACTAGTTTCACCGGGGAGCTGTTTTTT. It yields the protein CSASGTSFTGELFF.